This T cell receptor (beta chain) was retrieved from a study of T cells in localized non-small cell lung cancer. Study observations and caveats: Uninvolved adjacent lung showed peak T cell clonality, exceeding tumor. Adjacent lung exhibited a median of 57 among the 100 most abundant tumor clones. Heterogeneity is still possible, as just one tumor region was sequenced.

The V gene's germline CDR1 is LNHNV and CDR2 YYDKDF (reference sequence). Trimming left V 0 bases short and J 6 bases short, with 13 bases between. This CDR3 spans 15 amino acids. Libraries were prepared by immunoSEQ multiplex PCR; TCRdb keeps only in-frame clonotypes and omits some of them. The profile shows 86,000 or so clones, approximately 84% of them singletons. A note on this clone: Its antigen is not known.

The TCR was taken from a man aged 35 to 69 with stage I lung adenocarcinoma. This rearrangement joins TRBV15 to TRBJ2-3; no clear D gene. Material: peripheral blood, obtained before any cancer treatment. CDR3 residues: CATSRDGRDADTQYF. The CDR3, as DNA: TGTGCCACCAGCAGAGACGGACGCGATGCGGATACGCAGTATTTT.